Each of the 10 T cell receptor beta chains below was sequenced from the same sample in a study of Graves' ophthalmopathy and Graves' hyperthyroidism. CDR3 regions of TCR beta were amplified from RNA transcripts. HTBI primers served in a first-round RT-PCR, which a second-round multiplex PCR followed. TCRdb re-analysed the multiplex PCR reads in MiXCR, keeping a single row per CDR3 protein. Here the sample spans approximately 330,000 distinct CDR3 sequences, 15% to 20% being singletons. The sequencing sample was made of peripheral blood. The source is an adult man with Graves' ophthalmopathy.

This clonotype was recorded at least ten times. V is TRBV6-2 or TRBV6-3 and J is TRBJ2-5, with D perhaps assigned TRBD1 or TRBD2 (5 bases each). The CDR3 has 16 amino acids. In germline, CDR1 is MNHEY, CDR2 SVGEGT. Trimming cost V 4 bases and J 5 bases, with 20 bases left between them. CDR3 sequence (DNA): TGTGCCAGCAGTTCACTACTTACGAGGGGCGAGGAGACCCAGTACTTC. Translated, it gives CASSSLLTRGEETQYF.

This clonotype was seen more than once but under ten times. This may come from a read error, since a much larger clone is one base off. This chain links TRBV5-1 with TRBJ2-7, with 9 bases matching TRBD1. The CDR3 consists of 15 residues. Germline-derived CDR1 and CDR2 are SGHRS and YFSETQ. The CDR3 is CVSSLSGTGRYEQYF. CDR3 coding DNA: TGCGTCAGCAGCCTCTCCGGGACAGGGAGGTACGAGCAGTACTTC.

This clonotype was counted ten times or more. The genes are TRBV5-1 and TRBJ2-7; D unresolved. Germline CDR1 is SGHRS and CDR2 is YFSETQ. The CDR3 consists of 14 residues. The ends were cut back, 3 bases at V and 1 base at J, with 11 bases in the middle. The CDR3 sequence is CASSSETNSYEQYF. Written as DNA, the CDR3 is TGCGCCAGCAGCTCGGAAACCAATTCCTACGAGCAGTACTTC.

This clonotype was detected ten times or more. Here the CDR3 DNA reads TGTGCCAGCAGTTTACAGGGGGCGGGGGGGCCCCTCCACTTT. This translates into CASSLQGAGGPLHF. The chain combines TRBV27 with TRBJ1-6; 8 nucleotides align to TRBD1. Germline loops: CDR1 MNHEY, CDR2 SMNVEV (reference sequence). Unmatched junction bases numbered 7, after V lost 2 bases and J lost 13 bases. The CDR3 covers 14 residues.

This clonotype was seen repeatedly, ten times or more. This sequence joins TRBV19 and TRBJ1-5, with TRBD1 matching over 10 bases. Germline CDR1 is LNHDA and CDR2 is SQIVND (reference sequence). The CDR3 extends over 13 amino acids. The ends lost 7 bases at V and 7 bases at J; junction bases unmatched: 4. CDR3 residues: CASTRTGGQPQHF. The CDR3, as DNA: TGTGCCAGTACTCGGACAGGGGGGCAGCCCCAGCATTTT.

This clonotype showed up many times. V usage is TRBV18 and J usage is TRBJ2-7, with D possibly being TRBD1 (6 bases). This CDR3 spans 13 amino acids. V lost 6 bases and J 3 bases, leaving 12 bases between the germline ends. Germline V gene data show CDR1 as KGHSH and CDR2 as LQKENI. For the CDR3, the DNA is TGTGCCAGCTCTTCCGGACAGTACTACGAGCAGTACTTC. It translates to CASSSGQYYEQYF.

J is TRBJ1-5 and V is TRBV12-3 or TRBV12-4; D gene uncertain. V was shortened by 3 bases and J by 1 base, with 16 bases between the two germline ends. This CDR3 comprises 17 residues. CDR3 in DNA: TGTGCCAGCAGTTTCGAGGCCAATCGTGGGAGCAATCAGCCCCAGCATTTT. This encodes CASSFEANRGSNQPQHF.

As regards this clonotype: A much larger clonotype is one base distant, so this may be a read error. The chain joins TRBV9 to TRBJ2-7, with 13 positions matching TRBD2. V gave up 4 bases and J gave up 2 bases; unmatched junction bases: 0. The CDR3 loop spans 14 amino acids. The germline CDR1 and CDR2 sequences are SGDLS and YYNGEE. The CDR3 nucleotides read TGTGCCAGCAGCACTAGCGGGAGGGCCTACGAGCAGTACTTC. It encodes CASSTSGRAYEQYF. The whole variable domain, filled in from reference TRBV9 and TRBJ2-7, reads DSGVTQTPKHLITATGQRVTLRCSPRSGDLSVYWYQQSLDQGLQFLIQYYNGEERAKGNILERFSAQQFPDLHSELNLSSLELGDSALYFCASSTSGRAYEQYFGPGTRLTVT.

In this sample, this clonotype turned up many times. The chain is built from TRBV30 and TRBJ1-5; D is perhaps TRBD1 (6 bases). Germline CDR1 reads GTSNPN; CDR2 reads SVGIG (reference sequence). CDR3 length: 13 amino acids. V was clipped by 2 bases and J by 7 bases, with 12 bases between them. CDR3 sequence reads: CAWSKGGKQPQHF. CDR3 coding DNA: TGTGCCTGGAGTAAAGGGGGGAAACAGCCCCAGCATTTT.

This clonotype was detected ten times or more. V gene TRBV20-1 combines with J gene TRBJ2-7; 8 bases are shared with TRBD1. After removal of 5 bases from V and 2 bases from J, the junction contained 5 bases not matched to a gene. Germline CDR1 is DFQATT and CDR2 is SNEGSKA (reference sequence). The CDR3 totals 13 residues. The chain's CDR3 is CSAFGQGTYEQYF. The CDR3, as DNA: TGCAGTGCTTTCGGACAGGGAACCTACGAGCAGTACTTC.